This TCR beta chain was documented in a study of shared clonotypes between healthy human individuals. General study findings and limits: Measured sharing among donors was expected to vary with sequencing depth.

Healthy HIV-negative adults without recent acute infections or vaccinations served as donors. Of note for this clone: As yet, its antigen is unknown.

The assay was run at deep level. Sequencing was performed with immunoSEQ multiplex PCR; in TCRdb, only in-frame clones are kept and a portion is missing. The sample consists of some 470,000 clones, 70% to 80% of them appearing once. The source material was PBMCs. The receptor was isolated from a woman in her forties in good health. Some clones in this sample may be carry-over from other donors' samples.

CDR3 sequence: CASRGSFVRRSSYEQYF. The CDR3 DNA reads as TGTGCCAGCAGGGGCTCTTTCGTCAGGAGGAGCTCCTACGAGCAGTACTTC. This chain connects TRBV28 to TRBJ2-7; a weak D match, TRBD2 (5 bases). The CDR3 length is 17 residues. V lost 6 bases to trimming and J lost 0 bases, with 21 bases between them. Germline V gene lookup returns CDR1 MDHEN and CDR2 SYDVKM.